What follows are 30 T cell receptor beta chains derived from one specimen sequenced in a study of vaccination effects on CD4 cells after COVID-19. Only in-frame clones appear in the TCRdb table, and some are missing; sequencing was by immunoSEQ multiplex PCR. The table includes about 58,000 clones, 60% to 85% detected once. Scientists isolated CD4+ T cells after a roughly 10-day culture period ended. These receptors have no identified antigens. The sample here was CD4+ T cells from PBMCs cultured without peptide, taken before COVID-19 vaccination. The receptors were sampled from a human donor who received a COVID-19 vaccine.

Comment on this clone: The junction does not match germline at one end; this may be a read error. This sequence joins TRBV2 and TRBJ2-2; 8 positions match TRBD1. The length of the CDR3 is 14 residues. Germline V gives CDR1 SNHLY, CDR2 FYNNEI. The CDR3 here is CASRRTGNSGELFF. The CDR3 DNA is TGTGCCAGCAGGAGGACAGGGAACTCCGGGGAGCTGTTTTTT.

Only a few counts were recorded for this clone. The V gene is TRBV19, the J gene TRBJ2-4, with 8 bases lining up with TRBD1. The CDR3 is 16 residues long. CDR1 LNHDA and CDR2 SQIVND come from the germline V gene (reference sequence). J was trimmed by 10 bases and V by 4 bases; bases with no gene match: 15. The CDR3 region has the DNA TGTGCCAGTAGTACAAGGACAGGGCAAGGTTCCCTAATTCAGTACTTC. Translating gives CASSTRTGQGSLIQYF.

V and J are TRBV14 and TRBJ2-1; D might be TRBD1 or TRBD2, each matching 5 bases. Germline V gene sequence: CDR1 SGHDN, CDR2 FVKESK. V dropped 4 bases and J dropped 3 bases, with 10 bases sitting between them. This CDR3 contains 14 residues. CDR3 coding DNA: TGTGCCAGCAGCCGGGACCACTACTACAATGAGCAGTTCTTC. Amino acids: CASSRDHYYNEQFF.

The chain combines TRBV12-3 or TRBV12-4 with TRBJ2-5; D uncertain. CDR3 size: 12 residues. V was pared by 6 bases and J by 4 bases, with 9 bases between. This chain's CDR3 is CASRDITETQYF. The DNA for the CDR3 is TGTGCCAGCAGAGACATAACAGAGACCCAGTACTTC.

The sample holds a few counts of this clone. The CDR3 protein is CASSRWTGGRNTGELFF. The CDR3, as DNA: TGTGCCAGCAGCAGATGGACAGGGGGCAGGAACACCGGGGAGCTGTTTTTT. This chain links TRBV5-8 with TRBJ2-2, with 11 bases fitting TRBD1. The V and J ends lost 4 bases and 1 base, in that order; junction bases with no gene match: 6. The CDR3 has 17 residues. Looked up from germline, CDR1 is SGHTS and CDR2 is YDEGEE.

As to this clone: One end of the junction fails to match germline, which may point to a read error. The rearrangement links TRBV6-5 to TRBJ1-1, with no clear D. This CDR3 has 14 residues. Germline V CDR1 and CDR2: MNHEY, SVGAGI. The CDR3 protein is CASSYSRENSEAFF. In DNA, the CDR3 is TGTGCCAGCAGTTACTCACGGGAGAACTCTGAAGCTTTCTTT.

The chain recombines TRBV5-1 with TRBJ2-1, with D hard to call. Germline loops: CDR1 SGHRS, CDR2 YFSETQ. The CDR3 runs 14 residues. V was cut by 0 bases and J by 6 bases, with 10 bases left in between. The CDR3 sequence is CASSLGARSNEQFF. In nucleotides, the CDR3 is TGCGCCAGCAGCTTGGGTGCTCGGTCCAATGAGCAGTTCTTC.

This clone was recorded a few times. The V and J genes are TRBV5-5 and TRBJ1-3, with TRBD1 matching 7 bases. The V gene's germline CDR1 is SGHKS and CDR2 YYEKEE (reference sequence). V lost 0 bases, J lost 2 bases, and 2 bases stayed unmatched. CDR3 size: 15 residues. The CDR3 DNA sequence: TGTGCCAGCAGCTTGGTCGGGACAGCTGGAAACACCATATATTTT. Translation gives CASSLVGTAGNTIYF.

The chain is built from TRBV6-1 and TRBJ2-5; no firm D call. CDR1 and CDR2 from the germline V gene are MNHNS and SASEGT. The CDR3 runs to 16 residues. V was pared by 3 bases and J by 0 bases, with 14 bases between. The CDR3 loop reads CASSDLAATYQETQYF. CDR3 in DNA: TGTGCCAGCAGTGACTTGGCAGCCACGTACCAAGAGACCCAGTACTTC.

This clone was counted a single time. The J gene is TRBJ2-5, the V gene TRBV2, with D tentatively TRBD1 (6 bases). CDR3 length: 13 amino acids. Germline-derived CDR1 and CDR2 are SNHLY and FYNNEI. The V end was cut by 10 bases, the J end by 5 bases, with 17 bases between. The CDR3 is CATSDRPRETQYF. The CDR3 bases are TGTGCCACCAGCGACAGGCCGAGGGAGACCCAGTACTTC.

This clone was counted between two and nine times. The J gene is TRBJ1-6, the V gene TRBV5-1; no clear D gene. The CDR3 is 13 amino acids. With 2 bases removed from V and 7 bases from J, the gap between germline ends came to 7 bases. The germline V gene has CDR1 SGHRS and CDR2 YFSETQ. CDR3 in amino acids: CASSLTANSPLHF. The CDR3 nucleotides read TGCGCCAGCAGCTTAACGGCAAATTCACCCCTCCACTTT. The full variable domain, rest sourced from reference TRBV5-1 and TRBJ1-6, is KAGVTQTPRYLIKTRGQQVTLSCSPISGHRSVSWYQQTPGQGLQFLFEYFSETQRNKGNFPGRFSGRQFSNSRSEMNVSTLELGDSALYLCASSLTANSPLHFGNGTRLTVT.

The V and J genes are TRBV27 and TRBJ2-4; D possibly corresponds to TRBD2 (7 bases). This CDR3 has 20 amino acids. Germline-derived CDR1 and CDR2 are MNHEY and SMNVEV (reference sequence). Deletions cut 3 bases from V and 0 bases from J, with 24 bases between. The CDR3 spells CASSLWAGAYFALAKNIQYF. DNA of the CDR3: TGTGCCAGCAGTTTGTGGGCGGGGGCCTATTTCGCCCTAGCCAAAAACATTCAGTACTTC.

This chain links TRBV5-4 with TRBJ2-5; TRBD2 matches 8 bases. CDR3 size: 15 residues. The V gene end was trimmed by 4 bases and the J gene end by 2 bases; junction bases not matched to a gene: 7. The V gene's germline CDR1 is SGHNT and CDR2 YYREEE (reference sequence). CDR3 protein: CASSTGGAGQETQYF. The CDR3 nucleotides are TGTGCCAGCAGCACGGGGGGGGCGGGGCAAGAGACCCAGTACTTC.

The rearrangement uses TRBV14 and TRBJ2-5; unclear D gene. The V end lost 5 bases, the J end lost 5 bases, and 12 bases lay between the germline ends. The CDR3 is 13 amino acids. The germline gives CDR1 SGHDN, CDR2 FVKESK. The CDR3 region is CASSVQIGETQYF. The CDR3 DNA follows: TGTGCCAGCAGCGTTCAAATCGGGGAGACCCAGTACTTC.

In this sample, this clone turned up a few times. V usage is TRBV4-2 and J usage is TRBJ1-3; 9 bases fit TRBD1. J was trimmed by 4 bases and V by 1 base; bases with no gene match: 2. Per germline, CDR1 LGHNA and CDR2 YNFKEQ. The CDR3 consists of 15 residues. The CDR3, as DNA: TGTGCCAGCAGCCAAGGAACAGGGGGCGGAAACACCATATATTTT. Translation: CASSQGTGGGNTIYF.

The table lists this clone with a few counts. Additional DNA sequences in this sample encode the identical CDR3. The CDR3 bases are TGTGCCAGCAGTTTAGGTGGTAACACTGAAGCTTTCTTT. It codes for CASSLGGNTEAFF. This chain links TRBV12-3 or TRBV12-4 with TRBJ1-1; no reliable D call. With 1 base removed from V and 2 bases from J, the gap between germline ends came to 5 bases. This CDR3 comprises 13 residues.

V usage is TRBV24-1 and J usage is TRBJ2-2, with TRBD2 matching over 8 bases. In germline, CDR1 is KGHDR, CDR2 SFDVKD. CDR3 length: 16 residues. With 4 bases clipped from V and 5 bases from J, the junction kept 8 bases outside the gene matches. The CDR3: CATSDRTSPGTGELFF. The DNA of the CDR3 is TGTGCCACCAGTGACCGGACTAGCCCGGGAACCGGGGAGCTGTTTTTT.

The chain joins TRBV4-3 to TRBJ1-2, with a possible D match to TRBD1 (5 bases). Trimming cost V 4 bases and J 2 bases, with 14 bases left between them. The CDR3 runs to 15 residues. The germline gives CDR1 LGHNA, CDR2 YSLEER. The CDR3 spells CASSRSGTDNYGYTF. The CDR3 bases are TGCGCCAGCAGCCGCAGCGGGACGGACAACTATGGCTACACCTTC.

This clone was detected a few times. The chain combines TRBV12-5 with TRBJ1-4; D remains unclear. The CDR3 loop spans 16 amino acids. The V end lost 5 bases, the J end lost 0 bases, and 13 bases lay between the germline ends. From germline, CDR1 is LGHNT and CDR2 FRNRAP. The CDR3 loop reads CASGQGLGSTNEKLFF. In DNA form, the CDR3 reads TGTGCTAGTGGTCAAGGTTTGGGGTCAACTAATGAAAAACTGTTTTTT.

This clone was detected a few times. The chain carries TRBV10-2 and TRBJ1-5, with unresolved D. Germline CDR1 reads WSHSY; CDR2 reads SAAADI. This CDR3 spans 15 amino acids. The V gene lost 6 bases and the J gene lost 4 bases, with 16 bases spanning the gap. The chain's CDR3 is CASRLGRMANQPQHF. The CDR3, as DNA: TGCGCCAGCAGGTTGGGCAGGATGGCTAATCAGCCCCAGCATTTT.

The CDR3 DNA is TGTGCCAGCAGTGAAGTCAGGGGGTCGAGGGGCGGCGAGCAGTACGTC. Its protein is CASSEVRGSRGGEQYV. The chain recombines TRBV6-1 with TRBJ2-7; 7 nucleotides align to TRBD1. The length of the CDR3 is 16 residues. V was pared by 1 base and J by 6 bases, with 12 bases of the junction left unmatched. The germline V gene has CDR1 MNHNS and CDR2 SASEGT.

This clone was recorded only once. This chain uses TRBV4-3 with TRBJ2-2, with TRBD1 matching 7 bases. The CDR3 is 16 amino acids. Germline CDR1 reads LGHNA; CDR2 reads YSLEER. Unmatched junction bases numbered 6, after V lost 1 base and J lost 4 bases. CDR3 in DNA: TGCGCCAGCAGCCAAGGAGGGGGCCGCCCCACCGGGGAGCTGTTTTTT. Translated, it gives CASSQGGGRPTGELFF.

The chain combines TRBV5-4 with TRBJ2-2; a possible D gene is TRBD2 (6 bases). Trimming removed 9 bases at V and 0 bases at J, with 18 bases between. Germline CDR1 is SGHNT and CDR2 is YYREEE (reference sequence). This CDR3 contains 16 residues. In DNA form, the CDR3 reads TGTGCCACCAGTACAGGCGGGGCCTCGAACACCGGGGAGCTGTTTTTT. Its protein product is CATSTGGASNTGELFF.

The chain recombines TRBV6-5 with TRBJ2-5; D possibly corresponds to TRBD1 (6 bases). The CDR3 is 15 amino acids. Trimming took 5 bases from V and 5 from J, leaving 18 bases between them. Germline V gene sequence: CDR1 MNHEY, CDR2 SVGAGI. The CDR3: CASSQNIQGWETQYF. CDR3 coding DNA: TGTGCCAGCAGTCAGAATATTCAGGGGTGGGAGACCCAGTACTTC.

The table lists this clone with a few counts. The chain recombines TRBV7-9 with TRBJ2-7; D may match TRBD1 or TRBD2 (5 bases each). Germline V gene lookup returns CDR1 SEHNR and CDR2 FQNEAQ (reference sequence). The CDR3 is 12 residues long. The ends were cut back, 5 bases at V and 2 bases at J, with 7 bases in the middle. In nucleotides, the CDR3 is TGTGCCAGCAGCCGGGGACCCTACGAGCAGTACGTC. Protein product: CASSRGPYEQYV.

This chain uses TRBV3-1 (or the pseudogene TRBV3-2) with TRBJ2-4; D might be TRBD1 (6 bases). CDR1 and CDR2 (germline): LGHDT, YNNKEL (reference sequence). The CDR3 extends over 15 amino acids. Trimming left V 4 bases short and J 8 bases short, with 18 bases between. The CDR3 bases are TGTGCCAGCAGCCTTGGGGGCGAAATTGGGGACATTCAGTACTTC. This encodes CASSLGGEIGDIQYF.

The rearrangement uses TRBV5-1 and TRBJ2-1; D is ambiguous. V dropped 3 bases and J dropped 7 bases, with 17 bases sitting between them. This CDR3 has 15 residues. The germline CDR1 and CDR2 sequences are SGHRS and YFSETQ. CDR3 coding DNA: TGCGCCAGCAGCTCCGGGCCCCTTAAAGGGAATGAGCAGTTCTTC. The encoded protein is CASSSGPLKGNEQFF.

DNA for the CDR3: TGTGCCAGCAGTCAGGGGGTCAGCTACAATGAGCAGTTCTTC. Its protein is CASSQGVSYNEQFF. The chain is built from TRBV6-4 and TRBJ2-1; 7 nucleotides align to TRBD1. This CDR3 is 14 amino acids long. Germline values: CDR1 MRHNA, CDR2 SNTAGT. V shed 5 bases, J shed 3 bases, and the junction held 4 bases outside the gene matches.

The chain has TRBV2 and TRBJ2-5; D is ambiguous. V was pared by 5 bases and J by 7 bases, with 14 bases between. The CDR3 consists of 13 residues. CDR1 and CDR2 (germline): SNHLY, FYNNEI. CDR3 DNA: TGTGCCAGCAGTCCCGTTCCAATGGGGACCCAGTACTTC. Protein product: CASSPVPMGTQYF.

J is TRBJ1-2 and V is TRBV7-2; no clear D gene. This CDR3 is built from 15 residues. The V and J ends lost 5 bases and 2 bases respectively, with 15 bases between them. The germline V gene encodes CDR1 SGHTA and CDR2 FQGNSA. CDR3 protein: CASSPLVRGNYGYTF. Here the CDR3 DNA reads TGTGCCAGCAGCCCCCTCGTCCGGGGAAACTATGGCTACACCTTC.